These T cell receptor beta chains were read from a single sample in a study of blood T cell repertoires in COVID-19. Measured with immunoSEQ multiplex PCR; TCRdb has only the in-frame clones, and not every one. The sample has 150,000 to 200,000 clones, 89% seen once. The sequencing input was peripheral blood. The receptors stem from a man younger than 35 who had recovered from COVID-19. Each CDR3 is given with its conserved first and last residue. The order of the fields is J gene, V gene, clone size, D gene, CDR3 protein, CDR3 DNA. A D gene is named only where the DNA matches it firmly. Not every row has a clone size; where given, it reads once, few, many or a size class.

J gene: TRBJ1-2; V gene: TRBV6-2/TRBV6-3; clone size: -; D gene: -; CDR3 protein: CASSYRSSTGGYTF; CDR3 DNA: TGTGCCAGCAGTTACCGGAGTTCAACGGGAGGCTACACCTTC
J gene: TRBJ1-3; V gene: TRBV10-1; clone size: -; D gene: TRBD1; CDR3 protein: CASSRDRVGNTIYF; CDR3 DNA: TGCGCCAGCAGTCGGGACAGGGTTGGAAACACCATATATTTT
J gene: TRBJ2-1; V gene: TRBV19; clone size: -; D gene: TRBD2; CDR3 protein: CASRTSGSVNEQFF; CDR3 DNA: TGTGCCAGTCGGACTAGCGGGAGTGTGAATGAGCAGTTCTTC
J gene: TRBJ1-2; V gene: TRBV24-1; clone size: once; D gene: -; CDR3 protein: CATPRFEDGYTF; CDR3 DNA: TGTGCCACTCCGAGGTTTGAGGATGGCTACACCTTC
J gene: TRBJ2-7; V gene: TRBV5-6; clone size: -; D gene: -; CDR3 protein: CASSFTGLEQYF; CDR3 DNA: TGTGCCAGCAGCTTTACGGGACTCGAGCAGTACTTC
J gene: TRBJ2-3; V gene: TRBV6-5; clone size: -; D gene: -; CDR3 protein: CASTRQGFTDTQYF; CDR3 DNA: TGTGCCAGCACCCGCCAGGGTTTCACAGATACGCAGTATTTT
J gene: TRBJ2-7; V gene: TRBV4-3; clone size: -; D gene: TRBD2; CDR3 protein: CASSSGLAGGVEQYF; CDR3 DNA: TGCGCCAGCAGCTCGGGACTAGCGGGAGGAGTCGAGCAGTACTTC
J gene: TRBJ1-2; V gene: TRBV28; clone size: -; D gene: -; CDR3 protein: CASNDRLYGYTF; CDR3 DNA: TGTGCCAGCAACGACCGACTTTATGGCTACACCTTC
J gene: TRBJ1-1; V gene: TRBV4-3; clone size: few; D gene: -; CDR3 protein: CASSQRQDTEAFF; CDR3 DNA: TGCGCCAGCAGCCAACGCCAGGACACTGAAGCTTTCTTT
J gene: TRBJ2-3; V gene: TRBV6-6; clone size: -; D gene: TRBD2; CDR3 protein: CASTSWASGGFGTQYF; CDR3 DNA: TGTGCCAGCACCTCGTGGGCTAGCGGGGGGTTCGGTACGCAGTATTTT
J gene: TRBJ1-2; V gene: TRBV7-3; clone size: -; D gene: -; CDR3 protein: CASSYGPGMRVDGYTF; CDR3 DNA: TGTGCCAGCAGCTACGGACCGGGGATGAGAGTAGATGGCTACACCTTC
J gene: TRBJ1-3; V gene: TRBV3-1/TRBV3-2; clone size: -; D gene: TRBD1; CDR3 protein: CASRDRRRNTIYF; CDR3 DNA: TGTGCCAGCCGGGACAGAAGAAGAAACACCATATATTTT
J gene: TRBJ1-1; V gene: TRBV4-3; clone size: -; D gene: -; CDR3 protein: CASSRTLGEAFF; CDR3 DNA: TGCGCCAGCAGCCGCACACTCGGGGAAGCTTTCTTT
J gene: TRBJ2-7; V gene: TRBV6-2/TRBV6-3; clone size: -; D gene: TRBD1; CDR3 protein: CASSFIRDRVYEQYF; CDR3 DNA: TGTGCCAGCAGTTTCATCCGGGACAGAGTCTACGAGCAGTACTTC
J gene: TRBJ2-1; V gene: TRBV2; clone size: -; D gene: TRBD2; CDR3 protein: CASSVGAGGPNEQFF; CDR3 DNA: TGTGCCAGCAGTGTAGGAGCGGGAGGGCCGAATGAGCAGTTCTTC
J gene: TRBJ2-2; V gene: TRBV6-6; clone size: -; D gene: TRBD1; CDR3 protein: CASSYSTGETGELFF; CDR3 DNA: TGTGCCAGCAGTTACTCGACAGGGGAAACCGGGGAGCTGTTTTTT
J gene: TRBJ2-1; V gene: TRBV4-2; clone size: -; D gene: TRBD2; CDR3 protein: CASSQETSGGSEQFF; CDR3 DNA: TGTGCCAGCAGCCAGGAGACTAGCGGAGGGTCTGAGCAGTTCTTC
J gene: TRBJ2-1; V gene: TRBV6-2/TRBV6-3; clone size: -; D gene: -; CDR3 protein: CASSFGGVNEQFF; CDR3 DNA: TGTGCCAGCAGTTTTGGAGGGGTCAATGAGCAGTTCTTC
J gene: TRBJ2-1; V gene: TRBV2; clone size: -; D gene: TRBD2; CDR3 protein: CASSGASGGESSYNEQFF; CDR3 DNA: TGTGCCAGCAGTGGGGCTAGCGGGGGGGAGAGCTCCTACAATGAGCAGTTCTTC
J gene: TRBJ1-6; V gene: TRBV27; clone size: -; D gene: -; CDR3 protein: CASSWRGLDNSPLHF; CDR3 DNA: TGTGCCAGCAGTTGGCGGGGCTTGGATAATTCACCCCTCCACTTT
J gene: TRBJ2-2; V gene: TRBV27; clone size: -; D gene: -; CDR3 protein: CASSLFRARGELFF; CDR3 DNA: TGTGCCAGCAGTCTCTTCCGTGCGAGGGGGGAGCTGTTTTTT
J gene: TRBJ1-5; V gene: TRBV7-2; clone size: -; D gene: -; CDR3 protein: CASSAEGFQPQHF; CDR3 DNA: TGTGCCAGCAGTGCGGAGGGCTTTCAGCCCCAGCATTTT